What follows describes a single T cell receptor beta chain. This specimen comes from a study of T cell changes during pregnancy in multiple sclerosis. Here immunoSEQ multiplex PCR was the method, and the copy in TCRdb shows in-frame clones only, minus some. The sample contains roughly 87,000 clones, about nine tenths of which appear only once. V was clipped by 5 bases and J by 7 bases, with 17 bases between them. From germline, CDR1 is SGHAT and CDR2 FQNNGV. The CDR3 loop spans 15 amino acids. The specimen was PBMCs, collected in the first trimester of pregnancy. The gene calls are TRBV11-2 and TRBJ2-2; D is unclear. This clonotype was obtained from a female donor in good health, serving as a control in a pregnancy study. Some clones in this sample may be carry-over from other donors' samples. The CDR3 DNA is TGTGCCAGCAGCCCCCCGTTTCGAGCCCACGGGGAGCTGTTTTTT. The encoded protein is CASSPPFRAHGELFF.